Below, 7 T cell receptor beta chains from the same sample are listed, as sequenced in a study of CD8+CD57+ T cells in acquired aplastic anemia. The study profiled TCR beta VDJ and CDR3 using genomic DNA as template. TCRdb ran MiXCR on the reads and lists one entry per CDR3 protein. The sample includes 200,000 to 300,000 distinct CDR3 sequences, approximately 80% of them seen just once. Patients included in sequencing had previously demonstrated CD8+CD57+ cell expansion by flow cytometry. The sequenced material came from sorted CD4+, CD8+, or CD8+CD57+ T cells (not recorded which) from PBMCs. The receptors were sampled from a human donor with aplastic anemia.

Comments on this clonotype: The junction does not match germline at one end; this may be a read error. The rearrangement links TRBV2 to TRBJ2-3; tentative D call: TRBD2 (5 bases). CDR1 and CDR2 from the germline V gene are SNHLY and FYNNEI. The CDR3 is 14 amino acids. The DNA for the CDR3 is TGTGCCAGCAGCTTACTAGAAGGTCCCGATACGGAGTATTTT. Its protein is CASSLLEGPDTEYF.

In the case of this clonotype: Since no conserved phenylalanine or tryptophan closes the CDR3, a read error is the likely cause. The chain combines TRBV29-1 with TRBJ1-1; D is unresolved. V shed 4 bases and J shed 0 bases, with 9 bases lying between them. This CDR3 is built from 13 residues. Germline V gene data show CDR1 as SQVTM and CDR2 as ANQGSEA. CDR3: CSVGRRLNTEAFL. DNA for the CDR3: TGCAGCGTTGGACGCAGACTGAACACTGAAGCTTTCCTT.

This clonotype turned up a few times. V and J are TRBV10-3 and TRBJ1-4; D unresolved. V dropped 0 bases and J dropped 4 bases, with 9 bases sitting between them. The CDR3 has 15 amino acids. Per germline, CDR1 ENHRY and CDR2 SYGVKD. CDR3: CAISESENGNEKLFF. The DNA of the CDR3 is TGTGCCATCAGTGAGTCCGAGAATGGTAATGAAAAACTGTTTTTT.

The V call is TRBV11-2, the J call TRBJ2-1; D gene unclear. V was trimmed by 5 bases and J by 4 bases, leaving 12 bases between them. The CDR3 has 14 residues. From germline, CDR1 is SGHAT and CDR2 FQNNGV. In DNA form, the CDR3 reads TGTGCCAGCAGCCTATCTCTGGCGTACAATGAGCAGTTCTTC. Translating it yields CASSLSLAYNEQFF.

The chain carries TRBV9 and TRBJ2-6; maybe TRBD2 (5 bases). V was shortened by 4 bases and J by 10 bases, with 21 bases between the two germline ends. Germline lookup yields CDR1 SGDLS and CDR2 YYNGEE. The CDR3 runs 16 residues. The CDR3 DNA is TGTGCCAGCAGCCCAGCTGGCAGCTACGGGGATAACGTCCTGACTTTC. Translated: CASSPAGSYGDNVLTF.

The J gene is TRBJ2-4, the V gene TRBV5-1; 7 nucleotides match TRBD1. The germline CDR1 and CDR2 sequences are SGHRS and YFSETQ. The CDR3 has 12 residues. The junction had 6 bases not matched to a gene; V was cut back by 0 bases and J by 15 bases. The CDR3, as DNA: TGCGCCAGCAGCTTGGGTACAGGGGCCGTGTACTTC. It translates to CASSLGTGAVYF.

This clonotype has a handful of counts. The V and J genes are TRBV2 and TRBJ1-1; D gene uncertain. V lost 7 bases, J lost 0 bases, and 9 bases lay in between. CDR1 is SNHLY and CDR2 is FYNNEI in the germline V gene. The CDR3 consists of 13 residues. The CDR3 is CASTQEMNTEAFF. As DNA, the CDR3 is TGTGCCAGCACTCAGGAGATGAACACTGAAGCTTTCTTT.